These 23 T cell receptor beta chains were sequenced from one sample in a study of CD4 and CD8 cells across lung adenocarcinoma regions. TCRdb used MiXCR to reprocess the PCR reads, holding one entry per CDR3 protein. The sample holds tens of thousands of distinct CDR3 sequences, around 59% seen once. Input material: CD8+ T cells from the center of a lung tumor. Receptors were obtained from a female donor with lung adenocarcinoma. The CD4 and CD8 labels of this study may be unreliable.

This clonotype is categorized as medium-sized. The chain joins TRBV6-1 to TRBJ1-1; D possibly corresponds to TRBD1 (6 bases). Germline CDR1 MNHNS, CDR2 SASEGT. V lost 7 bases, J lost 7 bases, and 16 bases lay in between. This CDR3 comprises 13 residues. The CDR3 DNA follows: TGTGCCAGCATCTCCGGGGGGGCGCTTGAAGCTTTCTTT. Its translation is CASISGGALEAFF.

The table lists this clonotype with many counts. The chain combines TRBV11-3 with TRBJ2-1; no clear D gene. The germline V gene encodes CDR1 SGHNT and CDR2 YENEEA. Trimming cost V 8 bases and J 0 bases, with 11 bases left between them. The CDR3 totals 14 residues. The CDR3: CASSPGGSYNEQFF. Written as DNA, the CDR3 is TGTGCCAGCTCTCCGGGCGGCTCCTACAATGAGCAGTTCTTC.

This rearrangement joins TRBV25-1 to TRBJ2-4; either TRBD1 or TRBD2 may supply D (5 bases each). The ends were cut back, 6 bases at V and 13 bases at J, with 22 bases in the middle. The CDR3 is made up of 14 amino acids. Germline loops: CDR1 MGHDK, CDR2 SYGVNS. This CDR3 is CASRGQGATDTQYF. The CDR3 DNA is TGTGCCAGCAGGGGGCAGGGAGCCACAGACACGCAGTACTTC.

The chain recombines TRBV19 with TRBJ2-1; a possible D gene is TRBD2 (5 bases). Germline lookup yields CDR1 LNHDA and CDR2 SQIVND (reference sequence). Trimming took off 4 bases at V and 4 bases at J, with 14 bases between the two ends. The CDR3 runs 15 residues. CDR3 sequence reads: CASSTFTGGYNEQFF. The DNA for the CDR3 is TGTGCCAGTAGTACCTTTACGGGCGGGTACAATGAGCAGTTCTTC.

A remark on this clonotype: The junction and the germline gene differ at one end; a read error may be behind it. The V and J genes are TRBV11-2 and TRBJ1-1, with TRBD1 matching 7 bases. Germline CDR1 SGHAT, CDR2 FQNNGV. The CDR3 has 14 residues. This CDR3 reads CASSGDRAGTEDSF. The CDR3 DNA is TGTGCCAGCAGCGGTGACAGGGCCGGCACTGAAGATTCCTTT.

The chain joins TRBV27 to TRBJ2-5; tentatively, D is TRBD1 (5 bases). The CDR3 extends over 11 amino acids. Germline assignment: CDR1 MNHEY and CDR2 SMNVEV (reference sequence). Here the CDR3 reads CGGRDPETQYF. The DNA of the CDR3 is TGTGGGGGCCGTGACCCAGAGACCCAGTACTTC.

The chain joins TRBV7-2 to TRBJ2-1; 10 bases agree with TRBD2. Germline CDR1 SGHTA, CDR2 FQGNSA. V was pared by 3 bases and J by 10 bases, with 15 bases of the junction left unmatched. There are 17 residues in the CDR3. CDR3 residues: CASSLRIAGGGLYEQFF. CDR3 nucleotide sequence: TGTGCCAGCAGCTTGAGGATAGCGGGAGGTGGGCTCTACGAGCAGTTCTTC.

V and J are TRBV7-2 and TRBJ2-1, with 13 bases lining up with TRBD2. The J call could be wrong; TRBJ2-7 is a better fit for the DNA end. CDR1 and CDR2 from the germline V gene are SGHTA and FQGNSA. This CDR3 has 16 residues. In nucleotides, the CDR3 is TGTGCCAGCAGCGCCGGGACTAGCGGGACCTTGGGTGAGCAGTACTTC. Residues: CASSAGTSGTLGEQYF.

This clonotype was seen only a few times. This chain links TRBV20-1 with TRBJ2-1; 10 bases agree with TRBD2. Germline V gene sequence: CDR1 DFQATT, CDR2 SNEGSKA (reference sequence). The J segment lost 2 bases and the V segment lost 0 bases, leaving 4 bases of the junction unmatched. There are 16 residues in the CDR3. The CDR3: CSARDPSGRAYNEQFF. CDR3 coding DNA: TGCAGTGCTAGAGATCCGAGCGGGAGGGCCTACAATGAGCAGTTCTTC.

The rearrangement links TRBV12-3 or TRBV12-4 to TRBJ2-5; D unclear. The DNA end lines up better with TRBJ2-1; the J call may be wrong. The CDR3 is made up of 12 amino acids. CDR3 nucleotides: TGTGCCAGCAGTTATCAAGGTGCTACCCAGTTCTTC. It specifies CASSYQGATQFF.

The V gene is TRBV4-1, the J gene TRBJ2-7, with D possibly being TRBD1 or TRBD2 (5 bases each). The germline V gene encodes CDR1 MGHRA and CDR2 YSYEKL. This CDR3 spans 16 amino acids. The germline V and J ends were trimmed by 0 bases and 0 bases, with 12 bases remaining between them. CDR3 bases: TGCGCCAGCAGCCAAGATCGGCCAGGGAGCTCCTACGAGCAGTACTTC. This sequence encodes CASSQDRPGSSYEQYF.

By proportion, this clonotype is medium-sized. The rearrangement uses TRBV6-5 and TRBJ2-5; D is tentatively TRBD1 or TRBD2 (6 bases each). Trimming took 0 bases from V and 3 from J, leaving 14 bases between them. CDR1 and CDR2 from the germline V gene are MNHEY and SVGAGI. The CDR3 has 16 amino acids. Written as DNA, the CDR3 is TGTGCCAGCAGTTACTCAGTGTCGGGGGCGAAAGAGACCCAGTACTTC. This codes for CASSYSVSGAKETQYF.

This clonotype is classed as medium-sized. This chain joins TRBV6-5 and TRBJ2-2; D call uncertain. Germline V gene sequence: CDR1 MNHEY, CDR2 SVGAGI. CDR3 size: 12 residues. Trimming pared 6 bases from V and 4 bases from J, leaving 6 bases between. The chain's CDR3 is CASRTGTGELFF. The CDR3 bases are TGTGCCAGCAGGACGGGCACCGGGGAGCTGTTTTTT.

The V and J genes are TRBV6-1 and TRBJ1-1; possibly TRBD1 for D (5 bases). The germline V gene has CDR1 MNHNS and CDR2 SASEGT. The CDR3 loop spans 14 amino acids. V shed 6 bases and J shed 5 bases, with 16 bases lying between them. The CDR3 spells CASRPDLWGTEAFF. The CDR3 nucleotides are TGTGCCAGCAGGCCGGATCTTTGGGGGACTGAAGCTTTCTTT.

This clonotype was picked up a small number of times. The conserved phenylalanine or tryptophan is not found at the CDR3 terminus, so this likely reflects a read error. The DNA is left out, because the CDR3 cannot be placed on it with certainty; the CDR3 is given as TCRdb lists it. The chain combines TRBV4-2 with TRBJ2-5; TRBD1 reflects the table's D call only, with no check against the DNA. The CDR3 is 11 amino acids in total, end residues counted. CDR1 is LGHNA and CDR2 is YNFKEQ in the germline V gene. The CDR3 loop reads CAGSLLGAALL.

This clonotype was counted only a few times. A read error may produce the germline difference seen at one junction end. CDR3 DNA: TGTGGCAGCGGTCATCAAGAGACGCAGTACTTC. Its translation: CGSGHQETQYF. The rearrangement links TRBV27 to TRBJ2-5, with D maybe TRBD2 (5 bases). From germline, CDR1 is MNHEY and CDR2 SMNVEV (reference sequence). This CDR3 is built from 11 residues.

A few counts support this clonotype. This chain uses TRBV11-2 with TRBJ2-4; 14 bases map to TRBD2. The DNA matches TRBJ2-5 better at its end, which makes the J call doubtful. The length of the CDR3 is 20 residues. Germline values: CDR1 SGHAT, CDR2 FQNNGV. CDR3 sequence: CASSLVPGVRLAGGGETQYF. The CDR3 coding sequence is TGTGCCAGCAGCTTAGTTCCCGGCGTGCGACTAGCGGGAGGGGGGGAGACCCAGTACTTC.

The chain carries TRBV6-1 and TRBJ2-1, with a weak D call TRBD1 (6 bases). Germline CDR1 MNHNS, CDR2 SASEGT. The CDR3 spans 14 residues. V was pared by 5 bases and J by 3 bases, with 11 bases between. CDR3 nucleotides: TGTGCCAGCAGTCTTACAGGGAGCTACAATGAGCAGTTCTTC. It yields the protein CASSLTGSYNEQFF.

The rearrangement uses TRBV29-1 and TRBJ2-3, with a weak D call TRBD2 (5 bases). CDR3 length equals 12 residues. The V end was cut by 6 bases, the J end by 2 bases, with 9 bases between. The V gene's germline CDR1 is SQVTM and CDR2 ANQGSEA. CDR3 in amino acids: CSVSGDTDTQYF. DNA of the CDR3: TGCAGCGTCAGCGGTGACACAGATACGCAGTATTTT.

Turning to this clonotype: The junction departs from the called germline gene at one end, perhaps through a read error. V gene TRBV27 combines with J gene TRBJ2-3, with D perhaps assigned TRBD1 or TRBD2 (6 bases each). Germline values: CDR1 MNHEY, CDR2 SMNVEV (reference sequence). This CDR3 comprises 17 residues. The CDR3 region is CASCAGLGGRDTETQYF. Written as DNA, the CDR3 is TGTGCCAGCTGTGCGGGGCTCGGGGGCCGCGACACAGAGACGCAGTATTTC.

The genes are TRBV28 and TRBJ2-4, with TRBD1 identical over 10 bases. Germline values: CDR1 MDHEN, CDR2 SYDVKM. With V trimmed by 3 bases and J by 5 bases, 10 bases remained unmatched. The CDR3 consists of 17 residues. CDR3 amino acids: CASSLVTGGRDQNIQYF. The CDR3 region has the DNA TGTGCCAGCAGTTTGGTGACAGGGGGCAGGGACCAAAACATTCAGTACTTC.

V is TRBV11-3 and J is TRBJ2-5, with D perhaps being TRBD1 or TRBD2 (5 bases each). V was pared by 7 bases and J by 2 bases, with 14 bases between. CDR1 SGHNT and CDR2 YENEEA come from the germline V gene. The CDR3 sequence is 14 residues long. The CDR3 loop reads CASTPRGEQETQYF. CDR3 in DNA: TGTGCCAGCACCCCTAGGGGAGAACAAGAGACCCAGTACTTC.

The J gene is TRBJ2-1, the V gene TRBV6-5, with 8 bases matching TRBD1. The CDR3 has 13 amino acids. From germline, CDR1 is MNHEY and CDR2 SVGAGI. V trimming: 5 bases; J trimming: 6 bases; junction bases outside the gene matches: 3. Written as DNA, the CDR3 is TGTGCCAGCAGTATCGACAGGGGCAATGAGCAGTTCTTC. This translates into CASSIDRGNEQFF.